The clone carrying this T cell receptor beta chain has only a few counts. Antigen: not known. This record comes from a study of OX40 agonist ivuxolimab in advanced cancers. Study information: Enrolled patients in dose escalation had cancers that were hepatocellular carcinoma, melanoma, renal cell or head and neck cancer. Of the participants, under 50% had some prior anti-PD-1, anti-PD-L1 or anti-CTLA-4 therapy, which was allowed. General study findings and limits: Expanded clones were, on average, more numerous among CD8+ T cells than CD4+.

V was clipped by 3 bases and J by 4 bases, with 19 bases between them. Germline V gene lookup returns CDR1 KGHSH and CDR2 LQKENI. The CDR3 length is 17 residues. Sequenced by immunoSEQ multiplex PCR; TCRdb stores in-frame clones only, minus some. This table holds some 70,000 clones, more than 75% found once. The sequence was obtained from an adult with an advanced solid tumor such as melanoma, head and neck, liver or kidney cancer. This sample comprised CD4+ or CD8+ T cells sorted from blood, obtained in a trial of the OX40 agonist ivuxolimab. V gene TRBV18 combines with J gene TRBJ1-5; D is unresolved. In DNA form, the CDR3 reads TGTGCCAGCTCACCCGAGCCGGGGATGGTAAGGAATCAGCCCCAGCATTTT. It specifies CASSPEPGMVRNQPQHF.